These 27 T cell receptor beta chains came from one sample sequenced in a study of T-cell reconstitution after alpha-beta-depleted transplantation in children. As it was prepared, the TCRbeta library received unique molecular identifiers. Each CDR3 protein gets one entry after TCRdb re-called the PCR reads with MiXCR. Here the sample spans approximately 630,000 distinct CDR3 sequences, 13% being singletons. Sample: PBMCs, taken before TCRalphabeta/CD19-depleted stem cell transplant. These receptors were obtained from a girl aged 2-10 years with congenital amegakaryocytic thrombocytopenia, due to receive a stem cell transplant.

This clonotype was seen at least ten times. The rearrangement uses TRBV5-5 and TRBJ1-6; TRBD1 might be the D (6 bases). V dropped 4 bases and J dropped 8 bases, with 13 bases sitting between them. The CDR3 loop spans 14 amino acids. Per germline, CDR1 SGHKS and CDR2 YYEKEE (reference sequence). CDR3 DNA: TGTGCCAGCAGCCCCACAGGGACCTATTCACCCCTCCACTTT. Its protein is CASSPTGTYSPLHF.

In its sample, this clonotype was seen many times. The chain uses TRBV7-6 and TRBJ2-6; weak D call: TRBD1 (6 bases). The germline V gene has CDR1 SGHVS and CDR2 FNYEAQ. The CDR3 sequence is 14 residues long. V lost 2 bases and J 12 bases, leaving 14 bases between the germline ends. The DNA of the CDR3 is TGTGCCAGCAGCTTAAAGGGGACACCCTCCGTCCTGACTTTC. The encoded protein is CASSLKGTPSVLTF.

Turning to this clonotype: A much larger clone is a single base away; this may be a read error. This chain joins TRBV11-2 and TRBJ2-2; TRBD1 might be the D (6 bases). The germline V gene has CDR1 SGHAT and CDR2 FQNNGV. This CDR3 region has 16 residues. CDR3 amino acids: CPSSSTGTYNTGELFF. The DNA of the CDR3 is TGTCCCAGCAGCTCTACAGGGACATACAACACCGGGGAGCTGTTTTTT.

Note on this clonotype: Since a much larger clone is just one base distant, this may be a read error. This chain uses TRBV6-5 with TRBJ1-1; possible D gene TRBD1, 6 bases. The germline V gene encodes CDR1 MNHEY and CDR2 SVGAGI. The CDR3 extends over 12 amino acids. The CDR3 is CASSGVETEAYF. In nucleotides, the CDR3 is TGTGCCAGTTCAGGGGTAGAAACTGAAGCTTACTTT.

This clonotype was counted between two and nine times. The chain employs TRBV5-1 and TRBJ2-3, with 10 bases that match TRBD2. The CDR3 runs to 17 residues. With 0 bases clipped from V and 1 base from J, the junction kept 5 bases outside the gene matches. Germline assignment: CDR1 SGHRS and CDR2 YFSETQ. The CDR3 protein is CASSLDPLAGGTDTQYF. The CDR3 region has the DNA TGCGCCAGCAGCTTGGATCCCCTAGCGGGAGGCACAGATACGCAGTATTTT.

This clonotype was counted only a few times. The DNA of the CDR3 is TGCGCCAGCAGCTTTTCGGGAGGGCCAGGAGAGACCCAGTACTTC. It yields the protein CASSFSGGPGETQYF. V is TRBV5-1 and J is TRBJ2-5; 8 nucleotides agree with TRBD2. CDR3 length: 15 residues. Germline V gene lookup returns CDR1 SGHRS and CDR2 YFSETQ. J lost 4 bases, V lost 2 bases, and 7 bases had no gene match. The full variable domain, rest sourced from reference TRBV5-1 and TRBJ2-5, is KAGVTQTPRYLIKTRGQQVTLSCSPISGHRSVSWYQQTPGQGLQFLFEYFSETQRNKGNFPGRFSGRQFSNSRSEMNVSTLELGDSALYLCASSFSGGPGETQYFGPGTRLLVL.

The rearrangement joins TRBV20-1 to TRBJ2-1; D not resolved. The CDR3 is made up of 13 amino acids. V gave up 3 bases and J gave up 5 bases, with 11 bases separating them. Per the germline V gene, CDR1 is DFQATT and CDR2 is SNEGSKA (reference sequence). In DNA, the CDR3 is TGCAGTGCTAGCGCTCTTTATAACAATGAGCAGTTCTTC. Protein sequence: CSASALYNNEQFF.

A note on this clonotype: Germline is not matched at one junction end, which may reflect a read error. The chain employs TRBV3-1 and TRBJ2-3, with unresolved D. Germline values: CDR1 LGHDT, CDR2 YNNKEL (reference sequence). The length of the CDR3 is 11 residues. The CDR3 is CATSQLDTQYF. CDR3 sequence (DNA): TGTGCCACCAGCCAGTTAGATACGCAGTATTTT.

This clonotype was seen at least ten times. The J gene is TRBJ1-1, the V gene TRBV29-1, with TRBD1 as a possible D gene (5 bases). The CDR3 totals 10 residues. The V gene's germline CDR1 is SQVTM and CDR2 ANQGSEA. V shed 4 bases and J shed 9 bases, with 9 bases lying between them. This CDR3 is CSVGGRKAFF. The CDR3 DNA sequence: TGCAGCGTTGGGGGACGGAAAGCTTTCTTT.

Regarding this clonotype: This may be a read error: a much more frequent sequence differs by one nucleotide. V is TRBV20-1 and J is TRBJ2-1; TRBD2 matches 9 bases. CDR3 length equals 16 residues. Germline loops: CDR1 DFQATT, CDR2 SNEGSKA (reference sequence). The CDR3 spells CSATSPSSGILNAQFF. CDR3 coding DNA: TGCAGTGCTACTAGTCCCTCTAGCGGGATTCTCAATGCGCAGTTCTTC.

This clonotype was counted between two and nine times. This chain joins TRBV25-1 and TRBJ2-3; TRBD2 might be the D (6 bases). The V gene lost 4 bases and the J gene lost 6 bases, with 20 bases spanning the gap. CDR1 is MGHDK, CDR2 SYGVNS, per germline. The CDR3 length is 16 residues. The CDR3 bases are TGTGCCAGCAGTGGACTAGTCCTTACTTCTCTGGATACGCAGTATTTT. Translation gives CASSGLVLTSLDTQYF. Variable domain in full (rest from reference TRBV25-1 and TRBJ2-3): EADIYQTPRYLVIGTGKKITLECSQTMGHDKMYWYQQDPGMELHLIHYSYGVNSTEKGDLSSESTVSRIRTEHFPLTLESARPSHTSQYLCASSGLVLTSLDTQYFGPGTRLTVL.

This clonotype occurred many times. The chain uses TRBV6-1 and TRBJ2-7, with D perhaps TRBD2 (5 bases). The length of the CDR3 is 18 residues. Germline lookup yields CDR1 MNHNS and CDR2 SASEGT. V shed 7 bases and J shed 1 base, with 26 bases lying between them. In nucleotides, the CDR3 is TGTGCCAGCACTCTGAGGGCAGGCCGAACGGGCAGGTCCTACGAGCAGTACTTC. Translated: CASTLRAGRTGRSYEQYF.

This clonotype was seen ten or more times. The rearrangement uses TRBV6-5 and TRBJ2-7; D is possibly TRBD1 (6 bases). Trimming stripped 5 bases from V and 4 bases from J, with 15 bases between. This CDR3 spans 14 amino acids. The germline V gene has CDR1 MNHEY and CDR2 SVGAGI. CDR3 nucleotide sequence: TGTGCCAGCAGTACCGACAGGCGTTCGTACGAGCAGTACTTC. Protein: CASSTDRRSYEQYF.

With respect to this clonotype: Sequence at one end of the junction differs from germline and may be a read error. The rearrangement joins TRBV20-1 to TRBJ2-1; 10 nucleotides line up with TRBD2. The CDR3 length is 17 residues. In germline, CDR1 is DFQATT, CDR2 SNEGSKA (reference sequence). CDR3 protein: CCARLLFGAGGVNEQFF. The DNA of the CDR3 is TGCTGTGCTAGGTTGCTTTTTGGAGCGGGAGGGGTGAATGAGCAGTTCTTC.

Comments on this clonotype: At one of its ends the junction is not consistent with the germline gene, which may arise from a read error. CDR3 amino acids: CANSHQSGRQIYEQYF. As DNA, the CDR3 is TGTGCCAACAGCCACCAAAGCGGACGACAGATCTACGAGCAGTACTTC. The rearrangement uses TRBV3-1 and TRBJ2-7; D possibly matches TRBD1 or TRBD2 (5 bases each). Germline lookup yields CDR1 LGHDT and CDR2 YNNKEL (reference sequence). This CDR3 region has 16 residues.

This clonotype appeared a few times. The DNA for the CDR3 is TGTGCCTGTCACACTGGGGGCACAGATACGCAGTATTTT. This gives the protein CACHTGGTDTQYF. The chain is built from TRBV30 and TRBJ2-3, with D uncertain. V was shortened by 6 bases and J by 1 base, with 11 bases between the two germline ends. The CDR3 is 13 residues long. In germline, CDR1 is GTSNPN, CDR2 SVGIG (reference sequence). Based on the CDR3 plus reference TRBV30 and TRBJ2-3, the full variable domain is SQTIHQWPATLVQPVGSPLSLECTVEGTSNPNLYWYRQAAGRGLQLLFYSVGIGQISSEVPQNLSASRPQDRQFILSSKKLLLSDSGFYLCACHTGGTDTQYFGPGTRLTVL.

This clonotype was picked up a small number of times. This chain links TRBV11-1 with TRBJ2-1; 7 nucleotides align to TRBD1. V lost 0 bases, J lost 3 bases, and 11 bases stayed unmatched. CDR3 length equals 18 residues. Germline assignment: CDR1 SGHAT and CDR2 FQDESV (reference sequence). The CDR3 DNA reads TGTGCCAGCAGCTTAGCCCAAGTCCGGACAGGCCTCTACAATGAGCAGTTCTTC. Translated, it gives CASSLAQVRTGLYNEQFF.

This clonotype was seen repeatedly, ten times or more. Here the CDR3 reads CASSPNMGQPQHF. In DNA form, the CDR3 reads TGCGCCAGCAGCCCAAACATGGGTCAGCCCCAGCATTTT. The rearrangement uses TRBV5-1 and TRBJ1-5, with unresolved D. The CDR3 covers 13 residues. V lost 4 bases to trimming and J lost 6 bases, with 11 bases between them. From germline, CDR1 is SGHRS and CDR2 YFSETQ.

This clonotype was picked up many times. This chain joins TRBV7-9 and TRBJ1-1, with D unresolved. CDR1 and CDR2 from the germline V gene are SEHNR and FQNEAQ (reference sequence). V gave up 3 bases and J gave up 2 bases, with 13 bases separating them. The CDR3 consists of 15 residues. The CDR3 region is CASSFPRFSNTEAFF. In DNA, the CDR3 is TGTGCCAGCAGCTTTCCTCGATTCTCTAACACTGAAGCTTTCTTT.

The chain links TRBV7-9 to TRBJ2-1, with 7 nucleotides matching TRBD1. The CDR3 is made up of 15 amino acids. Germline assignment: CDR1 SEHNR and CDR2 FQNEAQ (reference sequence). With 4 bases clipped from V and 12 bases from J, the junction kept 15 bases outside the gene matches. In nucleotides, the CDR3 is TGTGCCAGCAGCTACACAAACTCTCCGGACAGGAGGCAGTTCTTC. This translates into CASSYTNSPDRRQFF.

V gene TRBV6-5 combines with J gene TRBJ2-7; 8 nucleotides line up with TRBD1. The CDR3 totals 15 residues. Trimming cost V 2 bases and J 9 bases; bases outside gene matches: 12. Per germline, CDR1 MNHEY and CDR2 SVGAGI. The CDR3 loop is CASSYDPTGQGMQYF. CDR3 bases: TGTGCCAGCAGTTACGACCCCACCGGACAGGGAATGCAGTACTTC.

This clonotype was counted at least ten times. J is TRBJ2-5 and V is TRBV20-1, with D perhaps TRBD1 (6 bases). V lost 8 bases and J lost 2, with 12 bases in between. Germline V lookup: CDR1 DFQATT, CDR2 SNEGSKA (reference sequence). This CDR3 spans 12 amino acids. The CDR3 DNA reads TGCAGTCACCAGGGGAATCAAGAGACCCAGTACTTC. It specifies CSHQGNQETQYF.

The rearrangement links TRBV5-6 to TRBJ1-1; D is perhaps TRBD1 (5 bases). The CDR3 loop spans 16 amino acids. Germline lookup yields CDR1 SGHDT and CDR2 YYEEEE. Trimming removed 4 bases at V and 4 bases at J, with 20 bases between. CDR3 in amino acids: CASSPATGTVGTEAFF. CDR3 in DNA: TGTGCCAGCAGCCCTGCGACCGGGACGGTGGGCACTGAAGCTTTCTTT. The full variable domain, in which reference TRBV5-6 and TRBJ1-1 provide the parts outside the CDR3, is DAGVTQSPTHLIKTRGQQVTLRCSPKSGHDTVSWYQQALGQGPQFIFQYYEEEERQRGNFPDRFSGHQFPNYSSELNVNALLLGDSALYLCASSPATGTVGTEAFFGQGTRLTVV.

This chain uses TRBV29-1 with TRBJ2-7; maybe TRBD1 (5 bases). This CDR3 contains 14 residues. V lost 5 bases and J lost 1, with 15 bases in between. CDR1 is SQVTM and CDR2 is ANQGSEA in the germline V gene. Written as DNA, the CDR3 is TGCAGCGTTATAACAGCCACAGGTTCCTACGAGCAGTACTTC. It specifies CSVITATGSYEQYF.

This clonotype showed up many times. The rearrangement links TRBV6-6 to TRBJ2-7; no clear D gene. CDR3 length: 13 amino acids. Germline V gives CDR1 MNHNY, CDR2 SVGAGI (reference sequence). V shed 2 bases and J shed 5 bases, with 10 bases lying between them. The CDR3, as DNA: TGTGCCAGCAGTTACAGGGTCCACGACGAGCAGTACTTC. Its translation is CASSYRVHDEQYF.

DNA of the CDR3: TGCAGTGCTGCCTCCCTCCGGGACAGGGCCTACGAGCAGTACTTC. Translating it yields CSAASLRDRAYEQYF. The chain employs TRBV20-1 and TRBJ2-7; 9 bases line up with TRBD1. From germline, CDR1 is DFQATT and CDR2 SNEGSKA (reference sequence). The V gene end was trimmed by 5 bases and the J gene end by 2 bases; junction bases not matched to a gene: 10. The CDR3 sequence is 15 residues long.

Comments on this clonotype: This may be a read error, as it is one base from a much larger clone. V and J are TRBV5-5 and TRBJ2-3; 10 bases are shared with TRBD2. This CDR3 has 17 amino acids. CDR1 and CDR2 (germline): SGHKS, YYEKEE (reference sequence). V shed 0 bases, J shed 2 bases, and the junction held 6 bases outside the gene matches. The CDR3 spells CASSLAPGLAVTDTQYF. The DNA of the CDR3 is TGTGCCAGCAGCTTGGCCCCAGGACTAGCGGTCACAGATACGCAGTATTTT.